Below are 23 T cell receptor beta chains sequenced from a single sample in a study of Graves' ophthalmopathy and Graves' hyperthyroidism. Scientists amplified the TCR beta CDR3 regions from RNA transcripts. After a first-round RT-PCR with HTBI primers, a second-round multiplex PCR was run. TCRdb redid the calling of the multiplex PCR reads with MiXCR, one entry per CDR3 protein. The table has some 400,000 distinct CDR3 sequences, 15% to 20% seen once; the top ten hold around 1.4%. The sample was peripheral blood. The receptors come from a woman aged 18-35 years with Graves' ophthalmopathy.

Many counts were recorded for this clonotype. V is TRBV12-3 or TRBV12-4 and J is TRBJ1-1, with a tentative D call TRBD1 (6 bases). V was shortened by 3 bases and J by 1 base, with 9 bases between the two germline ends. The CDR3 is 14 residues long. The CDR3 here is CASSLGAQNTEAFF. The CDR3 DNA reads TGTGCCAGCAGTTTGGGGGCGCAGAACACTGAAGCTTTCTTT.

This clonotype appeared many times. V is TRBV6-2 or TRBV6-3 and J is TRBJ2-7; 7 bases are shared with TRBD2. Germline lookup yields CDR1 MNHEY and CDR2 SVGEGT. The CDR3 runs to 16 residues. Trimming took 2 bases from V and 0 from J; bases not matched to a gene: 7. CDR3 nucleotide sequence: TGTGCCAGCAGTTACCCTAGCGGCTTGAGCTCCTACGAGCAGTACTTC. This translates into CASSYPSGLSSYEQYF.

The chain has TRBV7-8 and TRBJ1-1, with D hard to call. CDR1 SGHVS and CDR2 FQNEAQ come from the germline V gene. V gave up 2 bases and J gave up 4 bases, with 14 bases separating them. The CDR3 length is 15 residues. The CDR3 protein is CASSLIEARGTEAFF. The CDR3 bases are TGTGCCAGCAGCTTAATCGAAGCCCGGGGCACTGAAGCTTTCTTT.

V and J are TRBV6-1 and TRBJ2-7; D unresolved. CDR1 is MNHNS and CDR2 is SASEGT in the germline V gene. The CDR3 consists of 14 residues. V lost 6 bases and J lost 4, with 16 bases in between. CDR3 DNA sequence: TGTGCCAGCAGACCATCGGGTGGCGCTTACGAGCAGTACTTC. Its translation: CASRPSGGAYEQYF.

This clonotype was observed many times. The V and J genes are TRBV2 and TRBJ2-2, with 7 bases aligning to TRBD2. The CDR3 extends over 18 amino acids. The J segment lost 4 bases and the V segment lost 7 bases, leaving 18 bases of the junction unmatched. Germline V gene data show CDR1 as SNHLY and CDR2 as FYNNEI. The CDR3 DNA reads TGTGCCAGCAATGGGGACCCCAGCGGGACCCCTTTCACCGGGGAGCTGTTTTTT. This gives the protein CASNGDPSGTPFTGELFF.

Ten or more counts support this clonotype. V gene TRBV15 combines with J gene TRBJ1-3; TRBD1 aligns across 7 bases. CDR1 and CDR2 from the germline V gene are LNHNV and YYDKDF (reference sequence). Trimming at V came to 1 base and at J to 0 bases, leaving 3 bases not matched to a gene. The CDR3 covers 16 residues. In nucleotides, the CDR3 is TGTGCCACCAGCAGAGGACAGGGCGTCTCTGGAAACACCATATATTTT. Translating gives CATSRGQGVSGNTIYF.

This clonotype was detected ten times or more. Since a much larger clone is just one base distant, this may be a read error. The chain recombines TRBV12-3 or TRBV12-4 with TRBJ2-2, with 7 bases aligning to TRBD1. The CDR3 covers 16 residues. J lost 2 bases, V lost 11 bases, and 14 bases had no gene match. This chain's CDR3 is CACGLTGFDNTGELFF. Here the CDR3 DNA reads TGTGCCTGCGGGCTGACAGGGTTCGATAACACCGGGGAGCTGTTTTTT.

At least ten counts were recorded for this clonotype. This chain uses TRBV5-5 with TRBJ2-1; D perhaps matches TRBD1 (6 bases). This CDR3 is 12 amino acids long. Germline V lookup: CDR1 SGHKS, CDR2 YYEKEE (reference sequence). The V end was cut by 3 bases, the J end by 10 bases, with 11 bases between. The CDR3 nucleotides read TGTGCCAGCAGCTCTATACAGGGAGAGCAGTTCTTC. This sequence encodes CASSSIQGEQFF.

At least ten counts were recorded for this clonotype. A read error may be the cause here, since a much bigger clone is one base away. The chain joins TRBV24-1 to TRBJ2-5, with D perhaps TRBD1 or TRBD2 (6 bases each). The CDR3 has 14 residues. CDR1 and CDR2 (germline): KGHDR, SFDVKD. The DNA for the CDR3 is TGTGCCACCAGTGATCCTAGGGGGGCCGAGACCCGGTACTTC. This sequence encodes CATSDPRGAETRYF.

This clonotype came up many times. The chain recombines TRBV6-5 with TRBJ1-2; D remains unclear. V was trimmed by 5 bases and J by 2 bases, leaving 18 bases between them. The germline V gene encodes CDR1 MNHEY and CDR2 SVGAGI. The CDR3 contains 16 residues. CDR3 sequence (DNA): TGTGCCAGCAGTCGCTCGTCTGGGGTTTCAAACTATGGCTACACCTTC. Translated, it gives CASSRSSGVSNYGYTF.

Many counts were recorded for this clonotype. The chain has TRBV7-6 and TRBJ2-7, with 8 bases fitting TRBD1. CDR3 size: 13 residues. Germline CDR1 reads SGHVS; CDR2 reads FNYEAQ. V shed 6 bases and J 6 bases; nucleotides not matched to a gene: 7. CDR3 loop: CASRSGTGPEQYF. CDR3 sequence (DNA): TGTGCCAGCAGATCAGGGACAGGCCCCGAGCAGTACTTC.

There are many counts of this clonotype. J is TRBJ1-5 and V is TRBV12-3 or TRBV12-4; TRBD1 might be the D (6 bases). V dropped 4 bases and J dropped 6 bases, with 13 bases sitting between them. The CDR3 contains 14 residues. The CDR3 coding sequence is TGTGCCAGCAGTTCCACAGGGAGGGGTCAGCCCCAGCATTTT. This codes for CASSSTGRGQPQHF.

This clonotype has ten or more counts. V is TRBV20-1 and J is TRBJ2-7; unclear D gene. Germline V gene lookup returns CDR1 DFQATT and CDR2 SNEGSKA (reference sequence). The V end lost 6 bases, the J end lost 0 bases, and 15 bases lay between the germline ends. The CDR3 is made up of 14 amino acids. The CDR3: CSATAWGLSYEQYF. The DNA of the CDR3 is TGCAGTGCCACAGCTTGGGGTCTCTCCTACGAGCAGTACTTC.

V and J are TRBV6-1 and TRBJ2-5, with 8 bases lining up with TRBD1. Germline CDR1 is MNHNS and CDR2 is SASEGT. CDR3 length: 14 amino acids. V was pared by 9 bases and J by 2 bases, with 8 bases of the junction left unmatched. The CDR3 sequence: CARESTGGQETQYF. In DNA form, the CDR3 reads TGTGCCAGAGAGAGCACAGGGGGACAAGAGACCCAGTACTTC.

A word on this clonotype: This may come from a read error, since a much larger clone is one base off. This sequence joins TRBV27 and TRBJ1-1; possibly TRBD1 for D (5 bases). Germline V gene data show CDR1 as MNHEY and CDR2 as SMNVEV (reference sequence). V dropped 2 bases and J dropped 7 bases, with 11 bases sitting between them. CDR3 length: 13 amino acids. DNA of the CDR3: TGTGCCAGCAGTTTAGCTGGGAGGGGTGAAGCTTTCTTT. Translating gives CASSLAGRGEAFF.

V and J are TRBV11-2 and TRBJ1-5; D is possibly TRBD1 (5 bases). Trimming shortened V by 0 bases and J by 6 bases, and 12 bases separated the two germline ends. The CDR3 has 15 amino acids. Germline CDR1 is SGHAT and CDR2 is FQNNGV. As DNA, the CDR3 is TGTGCCAGCAGCTTAGACGGGGGAAGTCCTCAGCCCCAGCATTTT. It yields the protein CASSLDGGSPQPQHF.

The rearrangement uses TRBV6-5 and TRBJ1-6; D is unresolved. The germline CDR1 and CDR2 sequences are MNHEY and SVGAGI. V lost 0 bases, J lost 9 bases, and 9 bases lay in between. The length of the CDR3 is 14 residues. The CDR3 DNA reads TGTGCCAGCAGTTACTCAGGGCGTCTTTCACCCCTCCACTTT. Protein product: CASSYSGRLSPLHF.

The sample holds many counts of this clonotype. The chain is built from TRBV28 and TRBJ1-5, with 10 bases fitting TRBD1. In germline, CDR1 is MDHEN, CDR2 SYDVKM. The CDR3 covers 15 residues. Trimming removed 6 bases from V and 7 bases from J; junction bases left unmatched: 9. CDR3 loop: CASRYRDRGFQPQHF. The CDR3 nucleotides are TGTGCCAGCAGATACCGGGACAGGGGATTCCAGCCCCAGCATTTT.

The J gene is TRBJ2-7, the V gene TRBV6-2 or TRBV6-3, with D tentatively TRBD2 (6 bases). The CDR3 length is 15 residues. The germline CDR1 and CDR2 sequences are MNHEY and SVGEGT. Deletions cut 2 bases from V and 4 bases from J, with 15 bases between. CDR3 residues: CASSYVASVLYEQYF. Here the CDR3 DNA reads TGTGCCAGCAGTTACGTCGCTAGCGTTTTGTACGAGCAGTACTTC.

This clonotype was picked up many times. The J gene is TRBJ2-7, the V gene TRBV20-1, with 8 bases that match TRBD1. Germline V lookup: CDR1 DFQATT, CDR2 SNEGSKA (reference sequence). The CDR3 is 13 amino acids. The V gene end was trimmed by 6 bases and the J gene end by 3 bases; junction bases not matched to a gene: 7. The CDR3 is CSAPRQGNYEQYF. For the CDR3, the DNA is TGCAGTGCCCCGAGACAGGGGAACTACGAGCAGTACTTC.

This clonotype has a count of ten or more. The chain employs TRBV20-1 and TRBJ2-3; 10 nucleotides align to TRBD2. This CDR3 contains 15 residues. Trimming cost V 6 bases and J 6 bases; bases outside gene matches: 12. Germline V gene lookup returns CDR1 DFQATT and CDR2 SNEGSKA (reference sequence). The DNA of the CDR3 is TGCAGTGCGTTCCTAGCGGGAGTTTCAAAGGATACGCAGTATTTT. It specifies CSAFLAGVSKDTQYF.

Ten or more counts support this clonotype. The conserved closing phenylalanine or tryptophan is absent in this CDR3, likely reflecting a read error. This rearrangement joins TRBV11-2 to TRBJ2-7; TRBD2 aligns across 10 bases. The CDR3 has 18 residues. The V gene end was trimmed by 4 bases and the J gene end by 2 bases; junction bases not matched to a gene: 14. CDR1 is SGHAT and CDR2 is FQNNGV in the germline V gene. CDR3 nucleotide sequence: TGTGCCAGCAGCTCGCTCGGGCGCAGCGGGAGGGAGCCCTACGAGCAGTACCTC. Translation: CASSSLGRSGREPYEQYL.

The sample holds a few counts of this clonotype. This may stem from a read error, because a much larger clone lies one nucleotide away. The chain is built from TRBV11-1 and TRBJ2-7, with D unclear. This CDR3 has 17 residues. Germline CDR1 is SGHAT and CDR2 is FQDESV (reference sequence). The CDR3 loop reads CASGLVSLDGSSYEQYF. In nucleotides, the CDR3 is TGTGCCAGCGGCTTAGTATCCCTGGACGGAAGCTCCTACGAGCAGTACTTC. Full variable domain (outside the CDR3, taken from reference TRBV11-1 and TRBJ2-7): EAEVAQSPRYKITEKSQAVAFWCDPISGHATLYWYRQILGQGPELLVQFQDESVVDDSQLPKDRFSAERLKGVDSTLKIQPAELGDSAMYLCASGLVSLDGSSYEQYFGPGTRLTVT.